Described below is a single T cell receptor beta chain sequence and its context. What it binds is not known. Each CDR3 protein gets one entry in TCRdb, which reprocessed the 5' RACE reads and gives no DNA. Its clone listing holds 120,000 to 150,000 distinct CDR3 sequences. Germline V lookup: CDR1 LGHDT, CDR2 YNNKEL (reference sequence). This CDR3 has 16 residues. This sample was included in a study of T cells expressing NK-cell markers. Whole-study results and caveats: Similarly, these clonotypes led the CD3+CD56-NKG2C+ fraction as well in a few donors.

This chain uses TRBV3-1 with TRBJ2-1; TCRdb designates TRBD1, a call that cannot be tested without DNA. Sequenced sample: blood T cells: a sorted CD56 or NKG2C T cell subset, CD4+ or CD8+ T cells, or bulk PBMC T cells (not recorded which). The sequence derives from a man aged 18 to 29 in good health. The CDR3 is CASSQGAGDSYNEQFF.